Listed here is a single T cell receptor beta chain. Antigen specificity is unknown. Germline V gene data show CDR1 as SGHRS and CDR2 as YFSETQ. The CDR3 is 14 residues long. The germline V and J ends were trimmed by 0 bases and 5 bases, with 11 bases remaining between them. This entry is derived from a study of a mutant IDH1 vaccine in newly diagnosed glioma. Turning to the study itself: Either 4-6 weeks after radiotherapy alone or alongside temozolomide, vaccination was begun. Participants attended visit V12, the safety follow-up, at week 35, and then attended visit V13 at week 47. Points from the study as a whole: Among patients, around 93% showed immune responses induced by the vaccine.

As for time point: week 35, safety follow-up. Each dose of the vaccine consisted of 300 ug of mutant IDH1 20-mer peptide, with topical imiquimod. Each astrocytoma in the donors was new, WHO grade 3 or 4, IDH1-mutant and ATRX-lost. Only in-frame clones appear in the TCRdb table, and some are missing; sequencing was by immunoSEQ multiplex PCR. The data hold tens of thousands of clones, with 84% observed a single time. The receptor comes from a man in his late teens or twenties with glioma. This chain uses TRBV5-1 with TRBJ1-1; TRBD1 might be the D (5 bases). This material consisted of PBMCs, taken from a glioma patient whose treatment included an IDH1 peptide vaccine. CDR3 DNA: TGCGCCAGCAGCTTGGCTGGGGGGAGTACTGAAGCTTTCTTT. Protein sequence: CASSLAGGSTEAFF.